These 25 T cell receptor beta chains share one sample of origin, sequenced in a study of T cells expressing NK-cell markers. TCRdb reworked the 5' RACE reads into one entry per CDR3 protein, no DNA. The listing records about 460,000 distinct CDR3 sequences. Material: blood T cells: a sorted CD56 or NKG2C T cell subset, CD4+ or CD8+ T cells, or bulk PBMC T cells (not recorded which). These receptors were taken from a woman aged 45-65 years in good health.

The gene calls are TRBV11-2 and TRBJ2-3; absent DNA, TCRdb's TRBD2 call cannot be checked. The CDR3 runs 19 residues. Germline V gives CDR1 SGHAT, CDR2 FQNNGV. CDR3 loop: CASSRSTSGRRYGTDTQYF.

The J gene is TRBJ2-3, the V gene TRBV5-1; absent DNA, TCRdb's TRBD2 call cannot be checked. The CDR3 has 17 residues. CDR1 and CDR2 (germline): SGHRS, YFSETQ. The CDR3 protein is CASSPRPSSGSTDTQYF. The variable domain in full, with the rest retrieved from reference TRBV5-1 and TRBJ2-3, is KAGVTQTPRYLIKTRGQQVTLSCSPISGHRSVSWYQQTPGQGLQFLFEYFSETQRNKGNFPGRFSGRQFSNSRSEMNVSTLELGDSALYLCASSPRPSSGSTDTQYFGPGTRLTVL.

The chain carries TRBV4-1 and TRBJ2-2. The CDR3 consists of 14 residues. Germline CDR1 reads MGHRA; CDR2 reads YSYEKL. This chain's CDR3 is CASSQIRDSGELFF.

The gene calls are TRBV12-3 or TRBV12-4 and TRBJ2-5; TCRdb's assignment of TRBD1 cannot be checked, as there is no DNA. The CDR3 sequence is 15 residues long. The CDR3 region is CASSTRDRPQETQYF.

The chain couples TRBV20-1 to TRBJ2-1; TCRdb designates TRBD1, a call that cannot be tested without DNA. The CDR3 runs 13 residues. Germline assignment: CDR1 DFQATT and CDR2 SNEGSKA (reference sequence). CDR3: CSASTLIPNEQFF.

The chain joins TRBV2 to TRBJ2-1; TCRdb calls TRBD1, which cannot be checked without DNA. The germline V gene encodes CDR1 SNHLY and CDR2 FYNNEI. The CDR3 is 16 residues long. The CDR3 loop is CASRGRGAGTYNEQFF.

The chain couples TRBV11-3 to TRBJ2-7; no DNA is available, so the TRBD1 call from TCRdb remains unchecked. This CDR3 is 16 amino acids long. Germline values: CDR1 SGHNT, CDR2 YENEEA. The CDR3 protein is CASSLVPRVGAYEQYF.

This rearrangement joins TRBV5-1 to TRBJ2-7. The CDR3 is made up of 15 amino acids. Germline assignment: CDR1 SGHRS and CDR2 YFSETQ. CDR3 protein: CASSFVGSSSYEQYF. The full variable domain, completed using reference TRBV5-1 and TRBJ2-7, is KAGVTQTPRYLIKTRGQQVTLSCSPISGHRSVSWYQQTPGQGLQFLFEYFSETQRNKGNFPGRFSGRQFSNSRSEMNVSTLELGDSALYLCASSFVGSSSYEQYFGPGTRLTVT.

The chain is built from TRBV9 and TRBJ2-2; lacking DNA, the TRBD2 call made by TCRdb goes unchecked. This CDR3 region has 20 residues. Germline V gene sequence: CDR1 SGDLS, CDR2 YYNGEE. CDR3 residues: CASSVGGGGTSGTNTGELFF.

V and J are TRBV11-2 and TRBJ1-2. The CDR3 runs 14 residues. The germline CDR1 and CDR2 sequences are SGHAT and FQNNGV. The CDR3 here is CASTSSTANYGYTF. Full variable domain (remainder filled in from reference TRBV11-2 and TRBJ1-2): EAGVAQSPRYKIIEKRQSVAFWCNPISGHATLYWYQQILGQGPKLLIQFQNNGVVDDSQLPKDRFSAERLKGVDSTLKIQPAKLEDSAVYLCASTSSTANYGYTFGSGTRLTVV.

The genes are TRBV20-1 and TRBJ2-3; TCRdb's assignment of TRBD2 cannot be checked, as there is no DNA. This CDR3 contains 17 residues. CDR1 and CDR2 from the germline V gene are DFQATT and SNEGSKA (reference sequence). CDR3 residues: CSAPQLAGGPLVDTQYF.

V gene TRBV10-3 combines with J gene TRBJ2-2. This CDR3 has 16 residues. The germline CDR1 and CDR2 sequences are ENHRY and SYGVKD. CDR3 protein: CAISESVSANTGELFF.

This chain connects TRBV6-6 to TRBJ1-3; TCRdb indicates TRBD1, and absent DNA this call remains unverified. The germline V gene encodes CDR1 MNHNY and CDR2 SVGAGI (reference sequence). CDR3 length: 15 residues. The CDR3 is CASRWGAKTGNTIYF.

This chain links TRBV6-1 with TRBJ2-1; no DNA is available, so the TRBD2 call from TCRdb remains unchecked. Germline loops: CDR1 MNHNS, CDR2 SASEGT. The CDR3 is 15 residues long. CDR3 in amino acids: CASGPSWSPYNEQFF.

The V and J genes are TRBV7-9 and TRBJ1-1. Germline values: CDR1 SEHNR, CDR2 FQNEAQ (reference sequence). The CDR3 contains 14 residues. This chain's CDR3 is CASSLDKVGTEAFF.

This rearrangement joins TRBV4-1 to TRBJ2-2. The CDR3 contains 15 residues. The germline V gene has CDR1 MGHRA and CDR2 YSYEKL. This CDR3 reads CASSQPTRNTGELFF.

The V and J genes are TRBV6-1 and TRBJ2-6; TCRdb reports TRBD1, a call that lacks DNA to check it against. The CDR3 runs to 15 residues. Germline loops: CDR1 MNHNS, CDR2 SASEGT. The CDR3 loop reads CASSGDNSGANVLTF.

The gene calls are TRBV29-1 and TRBJ2-3; the TCRdb D gene call, TRBD2, has no DNA to confirm it. Germline assignment: CDR1 SQVTM and CDR2 ANQGSEA. The CDR3 runs to 14 residues. This chain's CDR3 is CSVGGTSLTYTQYF.

The rearrangement links TRBV5-1 to TRBJ2-1. Germline assignment: CDR1 SGHRS and CDR2 YFSETQ. The CDR3 spans 15 residues. The CDR3 spells CASSLGHVQYNEQFF.

V is TRBV29-1 and J is TRBJ2-2; TCRdb returns TRBD1, unconfirmable since there is no DNA. This CDR3 has 11 amino acids. Germline lookup yields CDR1 SQVTM and CDR2 ANQGSEA. CDR3: CSVGGLGELFF.

V and J are TRBV12-5 and TRBJ2-7; the D gene TCRdb calls, TRBD2, cannot be checked with no DNA. This CDR3 has 16 residues. Per the germline V gene, CDR1 is LGHNT and CDR2 is FRNRAP. CDR3 amino acids: CASGLPPPGARDEQYF. Full variable domain (rest looked up from reference TRBV12-5 and TRBJ2-7): DARVTQTPRHKVTEMGQEVTMRCQPILGHNTVFWYRQTMMQGLELLAYFRNRAPLDDSGMPKDRFSAEMPDATLATLKIQPSEPRDSAVYFCASGLPPPGARDEQYFGPGTRLTVT.

This CDR3 is CASSPTRGSTYNEQFF. The chain joins TRBV25-1 to TRBJ2-1. CDR1 MGHDK and CDR2 SYGVNS come from the germline V gene. The CDR3 contains 16 residues. Full variable domain (remainder filled in from reference TRBV25-1 and TRBJ2-1): EADIYQTPRYLVIGTGKKITLECSQTMGHDKMYWYQQDPGMELHLIHYSYGVNSTEKGDLSSESTVSRIRTEHFPLTLESARPSHTSQYLCASSPTRGSTYNEQFFGPGTRLTVL.

The chain joins TRBV5-6 to TRBJ2-5; the D call of TRBD1 rests on TCRdb alone, since no DNA is present to check it. The CDR3 sequence is 16 residues long. Germline values: CDR1 SGHDT, CDR2 YYEEEE. The CDR3 sequence: CASSLEGRTMRETQYF.

This chain connects TRBV28 to TRBJ2-7; no DNA is available, so the TRBD2 call from TCRdb remains unchecked. This CDR3 contains 14 residues. Germline V gives CDR1 MDHEN, CDR2 SYDVKM. The CDR3 is CASSLSGPSYEQYF.

CDR3 sequence reads: CASSVATALGPQHF. This chain uses TRBV9 with TRBJ1-5. This CDR3 has 14 residues. Germline values: CDR1 SGDLS, CDR2 YYNGEE.